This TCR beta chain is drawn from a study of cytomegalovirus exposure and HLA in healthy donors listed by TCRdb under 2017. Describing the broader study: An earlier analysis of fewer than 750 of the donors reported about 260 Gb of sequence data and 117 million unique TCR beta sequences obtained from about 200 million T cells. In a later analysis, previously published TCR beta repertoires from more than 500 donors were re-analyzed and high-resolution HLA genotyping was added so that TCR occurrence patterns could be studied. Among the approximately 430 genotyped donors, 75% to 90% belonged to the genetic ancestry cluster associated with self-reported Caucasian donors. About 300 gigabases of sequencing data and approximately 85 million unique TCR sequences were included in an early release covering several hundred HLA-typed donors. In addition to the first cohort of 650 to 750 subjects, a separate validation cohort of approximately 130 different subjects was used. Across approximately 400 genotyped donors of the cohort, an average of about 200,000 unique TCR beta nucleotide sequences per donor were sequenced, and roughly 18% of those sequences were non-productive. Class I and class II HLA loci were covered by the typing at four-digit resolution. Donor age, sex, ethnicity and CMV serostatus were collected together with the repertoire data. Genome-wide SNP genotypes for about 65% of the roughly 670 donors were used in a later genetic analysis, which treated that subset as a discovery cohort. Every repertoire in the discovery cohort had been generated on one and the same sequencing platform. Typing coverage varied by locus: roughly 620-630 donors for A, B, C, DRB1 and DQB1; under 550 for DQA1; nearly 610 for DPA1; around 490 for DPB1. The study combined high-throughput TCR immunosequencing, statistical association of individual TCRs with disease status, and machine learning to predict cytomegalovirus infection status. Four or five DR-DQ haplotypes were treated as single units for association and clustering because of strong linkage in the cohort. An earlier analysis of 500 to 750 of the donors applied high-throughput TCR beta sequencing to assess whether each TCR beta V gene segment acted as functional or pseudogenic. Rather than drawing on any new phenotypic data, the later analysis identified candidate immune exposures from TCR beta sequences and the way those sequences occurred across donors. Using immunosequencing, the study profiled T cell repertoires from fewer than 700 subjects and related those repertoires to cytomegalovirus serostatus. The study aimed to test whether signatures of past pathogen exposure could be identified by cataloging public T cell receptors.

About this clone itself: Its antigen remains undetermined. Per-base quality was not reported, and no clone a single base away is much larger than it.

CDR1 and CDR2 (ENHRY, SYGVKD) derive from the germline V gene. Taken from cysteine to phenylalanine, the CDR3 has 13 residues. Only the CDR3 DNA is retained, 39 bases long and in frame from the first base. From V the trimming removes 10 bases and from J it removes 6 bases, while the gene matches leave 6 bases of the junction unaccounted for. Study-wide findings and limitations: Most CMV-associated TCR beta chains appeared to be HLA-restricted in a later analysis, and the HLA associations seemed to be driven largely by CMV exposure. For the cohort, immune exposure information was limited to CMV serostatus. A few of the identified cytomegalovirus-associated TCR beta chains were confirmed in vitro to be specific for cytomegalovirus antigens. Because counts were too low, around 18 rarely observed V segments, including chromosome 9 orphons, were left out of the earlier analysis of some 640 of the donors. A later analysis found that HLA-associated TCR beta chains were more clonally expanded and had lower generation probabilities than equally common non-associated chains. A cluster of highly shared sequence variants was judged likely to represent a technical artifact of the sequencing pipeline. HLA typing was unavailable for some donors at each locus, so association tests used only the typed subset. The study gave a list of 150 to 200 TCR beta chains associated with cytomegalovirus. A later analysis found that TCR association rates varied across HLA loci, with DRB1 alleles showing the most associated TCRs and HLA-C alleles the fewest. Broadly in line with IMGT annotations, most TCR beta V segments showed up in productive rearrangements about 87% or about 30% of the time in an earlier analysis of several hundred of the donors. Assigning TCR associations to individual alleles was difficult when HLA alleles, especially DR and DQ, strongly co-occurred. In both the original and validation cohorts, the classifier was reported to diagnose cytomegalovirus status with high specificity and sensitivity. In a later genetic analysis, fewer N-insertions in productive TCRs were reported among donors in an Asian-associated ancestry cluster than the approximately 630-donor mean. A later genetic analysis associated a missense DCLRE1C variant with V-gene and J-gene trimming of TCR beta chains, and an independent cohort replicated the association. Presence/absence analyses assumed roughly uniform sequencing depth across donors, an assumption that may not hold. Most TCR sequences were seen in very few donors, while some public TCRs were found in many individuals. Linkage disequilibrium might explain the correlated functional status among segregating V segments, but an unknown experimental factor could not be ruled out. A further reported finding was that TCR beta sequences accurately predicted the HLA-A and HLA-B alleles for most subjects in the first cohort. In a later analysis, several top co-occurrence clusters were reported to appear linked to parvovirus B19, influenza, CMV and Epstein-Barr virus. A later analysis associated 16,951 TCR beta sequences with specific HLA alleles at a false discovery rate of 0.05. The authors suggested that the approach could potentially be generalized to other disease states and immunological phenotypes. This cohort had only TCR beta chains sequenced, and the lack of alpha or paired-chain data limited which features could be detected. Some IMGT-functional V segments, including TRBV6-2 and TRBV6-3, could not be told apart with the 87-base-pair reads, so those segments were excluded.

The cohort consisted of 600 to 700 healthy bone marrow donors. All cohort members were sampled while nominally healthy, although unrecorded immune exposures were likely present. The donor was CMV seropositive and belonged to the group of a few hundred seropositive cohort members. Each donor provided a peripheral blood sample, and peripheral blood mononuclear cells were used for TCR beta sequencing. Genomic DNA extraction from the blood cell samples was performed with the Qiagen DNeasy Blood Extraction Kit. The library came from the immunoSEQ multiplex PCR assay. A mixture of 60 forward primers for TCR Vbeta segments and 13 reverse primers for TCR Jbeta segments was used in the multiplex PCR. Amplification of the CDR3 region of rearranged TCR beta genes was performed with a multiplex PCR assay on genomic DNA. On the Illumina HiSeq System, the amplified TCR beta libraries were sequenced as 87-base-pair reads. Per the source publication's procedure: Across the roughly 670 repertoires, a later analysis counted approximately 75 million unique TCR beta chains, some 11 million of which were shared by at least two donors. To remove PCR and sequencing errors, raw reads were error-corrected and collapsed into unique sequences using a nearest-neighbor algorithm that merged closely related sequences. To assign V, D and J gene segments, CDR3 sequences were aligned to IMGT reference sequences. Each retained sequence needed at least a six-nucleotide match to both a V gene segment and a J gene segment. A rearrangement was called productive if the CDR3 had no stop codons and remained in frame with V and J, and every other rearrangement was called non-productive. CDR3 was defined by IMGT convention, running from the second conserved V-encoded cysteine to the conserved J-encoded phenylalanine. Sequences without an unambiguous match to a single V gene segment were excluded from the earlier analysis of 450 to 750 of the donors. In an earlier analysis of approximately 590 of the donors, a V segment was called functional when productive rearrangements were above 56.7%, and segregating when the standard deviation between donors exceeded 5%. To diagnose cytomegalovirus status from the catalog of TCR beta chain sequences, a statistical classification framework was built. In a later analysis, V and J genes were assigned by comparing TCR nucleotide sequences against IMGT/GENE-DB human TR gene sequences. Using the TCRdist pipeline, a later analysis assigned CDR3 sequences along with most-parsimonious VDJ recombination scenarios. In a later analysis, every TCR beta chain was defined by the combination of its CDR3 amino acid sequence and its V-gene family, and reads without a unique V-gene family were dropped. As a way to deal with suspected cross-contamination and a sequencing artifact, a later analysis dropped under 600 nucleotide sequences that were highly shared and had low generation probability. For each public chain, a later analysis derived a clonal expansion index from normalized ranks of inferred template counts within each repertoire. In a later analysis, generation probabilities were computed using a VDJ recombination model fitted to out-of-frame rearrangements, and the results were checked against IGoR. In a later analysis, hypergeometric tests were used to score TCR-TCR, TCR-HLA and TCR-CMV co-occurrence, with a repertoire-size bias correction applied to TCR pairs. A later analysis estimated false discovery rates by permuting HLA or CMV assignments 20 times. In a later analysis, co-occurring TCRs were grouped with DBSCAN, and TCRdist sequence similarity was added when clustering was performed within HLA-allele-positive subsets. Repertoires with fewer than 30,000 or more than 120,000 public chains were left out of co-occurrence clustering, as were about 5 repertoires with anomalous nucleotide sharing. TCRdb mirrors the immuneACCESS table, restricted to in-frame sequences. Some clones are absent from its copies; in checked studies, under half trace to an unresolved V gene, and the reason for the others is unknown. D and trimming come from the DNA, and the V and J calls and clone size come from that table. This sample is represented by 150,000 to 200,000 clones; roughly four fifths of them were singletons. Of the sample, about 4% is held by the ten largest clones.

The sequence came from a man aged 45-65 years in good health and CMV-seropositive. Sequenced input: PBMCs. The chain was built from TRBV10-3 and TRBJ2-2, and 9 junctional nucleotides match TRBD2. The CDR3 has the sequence CASRGGAAGELFF. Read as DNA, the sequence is TGTGCCAGCCGCGGGGGGGCCGCCGGGGAGCTGTTTTTT.